The entry below describes one T cell receptor (beta chain). Its antigen is undetermined. This entry comes from a study of cytomegalovirus exposure and HLA in healthy donors. Study conclusions and caveats: Specificity for CMV antigens was confirmed in vitro for a few of the CMV-associated chains.

The V gene's germline CDR1 is MNHEY and CDR2 SMNVEV (reference sequence). The ends were cut back, 0 bases at V and 0 bases at J, with 6 bases in the middle. The CDR3 totals 15 residues. Vbeta (60) and Jbeta (13) primers were used in the PCR. The table came from immunoSEQ multiplex PCR; TCRdb's copy has only in-frame clones and leaves some out. This sample has 150,000 to 200,000 clones; about 82% occur once, and the top ten carry under 3%. The chain combines TRBV27 with TRBJ1-3; unclear D gene. Sequencing was carried out using PBMCs. The TCR was taken from a woman between 45 and 65 years old in good health and CMV-seronegative. The CDR3 protein is CASSLSQSSGNTIYF. CDR3 sequence (DNA): TGTGCCAGCAGTTTATCACAGAGCTCTGGAAACACCATATATTTT.